Listed below are T cell receptor beta chains from one sample, sequenced in a study of T cell responses to AZD1222 COVID-19 vaccine. Measured with immunoSEQ multiplex PCR; TCRdb has only the in-frame clones, and not every one. Of roughly 130,000 clones in the sample, around 90% were seen once. The starting material was peripheral blood, obtained on day 0 of AZD1222 vaccination. All receptors derive from an adult in good health. The conserved cysteine and the conserved F or W are not part of the CDR3 here.

j_call: TRBJ2-2; v_call: TRBV10-2; cdr3_aa: ASRVTSNSGELF
j_call: TRBJ2-7; v_call: TRBV2; cdr3_aa: ASRDSFYEQY
j_call: TRBJ2-1; v_call: TRBV15; cdr3_aa: ATSRDYLAGGAYNEQF
j_call: TRBJ2-3; v_call: TRBV11-2; cdr3_aa: ASSLEGGPSPTDTQY
j_call: TRBJ2-7; v_call: TRBV29-1; cdr3_aa: SGRDSSYEQY
j_call: TRBJ1-3; v_call: TRBV12-5; cdr3_aa: ASGPYTGSSGNTIY
j_call: TRBJ1-4; v_call: TRBV30; cdr3_aa: AWQPRGPNEKLF
j_call: TRBJ1-1; v_call: TRBV2; cdr3_aa: ASSVGQGDTEAF
j_call: TRBJ2-7; v_call: TRBV19; cdr3_aa: ASRNRGQLRYEQY
j_call: TRBJ1-1; v_call: TRBV6-2/TRBV6-3; cdr3_aa: ASSYKQTGGNAF
j_call: TRBJ2-6; v_call: TRBV7-3; cdr3_aa: ASSSDSFGGGANVLT
j_call: TRBJ2-6; v_call: TRBV5-1; cdr3_aa: ASSLGQDFSSGANVLT
j_call: TRBJ2-7; v_call: TRBV5-1; cdr3_aa: ASSLDPGPVYEQY
j_call: TRBJ2-7; v_call: TRBV14; cdr3_aa: ASSLWTGGLYEQY
j_call: TRBJ2-2; v_call: TRBV6-4; cdr3_aa: ASSDSTLGTGELF
j_call: TRBJ1-1; v_call: TRBV6-5; cdr3_aa: ASSRSGQGAF
j_call: TRBJ1-1; v_call: TRBV6-5; cdr3_aa: ASSYGPVTNTEAF
j_call: TRBJ1-5; v_call: TRBV12-5; cdr3_aa: ASGTGGVIQPQH
j_call: TRBJ2-3; v_call: TRBV3-1/TRBV3-2; cdr3_aa: ASSPQGLASVGDTQY
j_call: TRBJ2-1; v_call: TRBV5-1; cdr3_aa: ASKYSSGSNEQF
j_call: TRBJ1-2; v_call: TRBV3-1/TRBV3-2; cdr3_aa: ASSLDNQYGYT
j_call: TRBJ2-4; v_call: TRBV3-1/TRBV3-2; cdr3_aa: ASSQVGTKNIQY
j_call: TRBJ2-7; v_call: TRBV24-1; cdr3_aa: ATSDFGTSYEQY
j_call: TRBJ1-5; v_call: TRBV2; cdr3_aa: ASSYQGSNQPQH
j_call: TRBJ2-1; v_call: TRBV4-2; cdr3_aa: ASSQDWGYNEQF
j_call: TRBJ2-1; v_call: TRBV19; cdr3_aa: ASSIGQGANNEQF
j_call: TRBJ2-3; v_call: TRBV30; cdr3_aa: AWSVVSGRTDTQY
j_call: TRBJ2-3; v_call: TRBV5-1; cdr3_aa: ASSFAADTQY
j_call: TRBJ1-1; v_call: TRBV10-3; cdr3_aa: AITLREGTEAF
j_call: TRBJ1-6; v_call: TRBV5-4; cdr3_aa: ASSSRTGRNSPLH
j_call: TRBJ1-5; v_call: TRBV6-5; cdr3_aa: ASRRTGGEQPQH
j_call: TRBJ2-7; v_call: TRBV28; cdr3_aa: ASRYSGDTYEQY
j_call: TRBJ2-2; v_call: TRBV19; cdr3_aa: ASSIDRIYNTGELF
j_call: TRBJ1-5; v_call: TRBV28; cdr3_aa: ASATFGPQH
j_call: TRBJ2-1; v_call: TRBV6-2/TRBV6-3; cdr3_aa: ASSSHTSGRANEQF
j_call: TRBJ2-7; v_call: TRBV5-6; cdr3_aa: ASSSRTSGISYYEQY
j_call: TRBJ2-5; v_call: TRBV9; cdr3_aa: ASSVEASAQETQY
j_call: TRBJ1-2; v_call: TRBV30; cdr3_aa: AWVQGNYGYT
j_call: TRBJ2-7; v_call: TRBV18; cdr3_aa: ASSPGGGGNEQY
j_call: TRBJ2-1; v_call: TRBV18; cdr3_aa: ASSPILPGGPDNEQF
j_call: TRBJ1-1; v_call: TRBV15; cdr3_aa: ATSRDTGYREAF
j_call: TRBJ1-1; v_call: TRBV28; cdr3_aa: ASSLPGTGVANTEAF
j_call: TRBJ2-2; v_call: TRBV6-2/TRBV6-3; cdr3_aa: ASSQGARTGELF
j_call: TRBJ2-7; v_call: TRBV6-4; cdr3_aa: ASSPTSGGPGEQY
j_call: TRBJ2-3; v_call: TRBV4-1; cdr3_aa: ASSPSVTDTQY
j_call: TRBJ2-7; v_call: TRBV25-1; cdr3_aa: ASKGIYEQY
j_call: TRBJ1-5; v_call: TRBV10-3; cdr3_aa: ATAEGNSNQPQH
j_call: TRBJ1-1; v_call: TRBV5-6; cdr3_aa: ASSLVRDGWNTEAF
j_call: TRBJ1-2; v_call: TRBV30; cdr3_aa: AWGRDREYGYT
j_call: TRBJ2-7; v_call: TRBV29-1; cdr3_aa: SVLAGVVDEQY
j_call: TRBJ1-2; v_call: TRBV28; cdr3_aa: ASSLASGNYGYT
j_call: TRBJ1-2; v_call: TRBV25-1; cdr3_aa: ASSLSGSYGYT
j_call: TRBJ2-7; v_call: TRBV5-4; cdr3_aa: ASSPGQGASYEQY
j_call: TRBJ2-5; v_call: TRBV11-2; cdr3_aa: ASSLVWTGRETQY